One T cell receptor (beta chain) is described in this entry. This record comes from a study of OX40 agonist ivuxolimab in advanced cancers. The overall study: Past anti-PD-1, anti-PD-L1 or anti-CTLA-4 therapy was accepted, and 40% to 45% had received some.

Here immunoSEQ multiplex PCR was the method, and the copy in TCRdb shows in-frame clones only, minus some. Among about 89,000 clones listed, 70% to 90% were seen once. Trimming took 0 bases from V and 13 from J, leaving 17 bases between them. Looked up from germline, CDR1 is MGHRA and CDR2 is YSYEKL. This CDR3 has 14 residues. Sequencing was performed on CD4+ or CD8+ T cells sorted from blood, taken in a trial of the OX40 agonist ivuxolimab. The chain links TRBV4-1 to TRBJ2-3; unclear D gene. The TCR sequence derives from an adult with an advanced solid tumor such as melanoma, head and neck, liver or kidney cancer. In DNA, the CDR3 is TGCGCCAGCAGCCAAGATTCGAGCGTGGCAGAAGAGTATTTT. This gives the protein CASSQDSSVAEEYF.